This entry concerns a single T cell receptor beta chain. The specificity of this receptor is unknown. Per-base quality was not reported, and no clone a single base away is much larger than it. The library was prepared using the immunoSEQ multiplex PCR assay. RNA was extracted from all samples and reverse transcribed into cDNA as template for TCR sequencing. SuperScript III was used for first-strand cDNA synthesis, primed with a 2:1 mix of oligo-dT and random hexamers. A synthetic immune receptor repertoire was used to assess amplification bias, and residual bias was removed computationally. The authors processed their data as follows. Raw reads were preprocessed to remove errors, and CDR3 was defined by IMGT conventions from the conserved cysteine to phenylalanine. Clonality was computed by normalizing Shannon entropy by log2 of the number of productive unique TCRs and subtracting the result from 1. Whether each scalp clone was CD4 or CD8 was inferred by checking scalp TCRbeta sequences against the CD4 and CD8 repertoires from sorted blood. This is the immuneACCESS table as TCRdb keeps it, with only in-frame sequences that have V and J called. A part of the clones is gone; compared with another copy, unresolved V genes explain less than half, and the rest is unexplained. Clone size and V and J calls were adopted from that table, with D and trimming inferred from the DNA. Within this sample are more than 100,000 clones, with around 86% of them counted one time only. The ten largest clones take up roughly 10% of the sample.

What the treatment or condition label conveys for this sample: oral pan-JAK inhibitor, 5-10 mg twice daily. Peripheral blood and lesional scalp punch biopsies were obtained from patients with alopecia areata. PBMCs were isolated by density centrifugation and stained for CD3, CD4 and CD8, and CD4+ and CD8+ T cells were sorted on a FACSAria. The sample belongs to a study of CD8+ T cells in alopecia areata (dated by TCRdb to the late 2010s). Context from the whole study: Treated patients were enrolled in an open-label pilot trial of oral tofacitinib, 5 to 10 mg twice daily, for moderate-to-severe alopecia areata. Patients received tofacitinib for 6 to 18 months and were then followed off drug for 6 months to check for delayed response and recurrence. The SALT score, which quantifies the percentage of affected scalp surface area, was used to measure disease severity in treated patients. In both human patients and the C3H/HeJ mouse model, the study applied high-throughput TCRbeta sequencing to look at T cell clonal expansion in alopecia areata. Scalp tissue and sorted CD4+ and CD8+ peripheral blood T cells from patchy and totalis/universalis alopecia areata patients and from healthy controls were covered by human TCRbeta sequencing. Biopsies were taken from tofacitinib-treated patients at baseline and again at 4 and 24 weeks into treatment, and several of those patients also had a later scalp biopsy. Clonality in the scalp was compared among normal scalp (n=4), patchy alopecia areata scalp (n=8), and alopecia totalis/universalis scalp (n=8). RNA came from the PAXgene miRNA kit for fixed scalp, the miRNeasy kit for PBMCs, and the RNeasy kit for mouse skin. TCRbeta CDR3 regions were amplified by immunoSEQ multiplex PCR with 35 Vbeta forward and 13 Jbeta reverse primers. What the study reported, not specific to this receptor: Tofacitinib significantly lowered scalp clonality and the number of expanded CD8+ clones among the top 100 scalp clones. Compared with normal scalp, lesional scalp, particularly in alopecia totalis/universalis, had higher clonality and more expanded CD8+ clones, which suggests antigenic drive. Because the treated cohort was small and had only one nonresponder, larger studies are needed to examine links between baseline CD8+ expansion and response. Compared with mice, TCR sequences shared between patients were less clear, possibly partly because of HLA diversity across the patient population. During tofacitinib treatment, many expanded lesional clones stuck around in both scalp and blood, and this persistence may partly explain why relapse happens after treatment is stopped. Unlike mouse skin, where gammadelta T cells dominate, normal human skin contains resident alphabeta T cells that get sequenced too, which complicates analysis of the scalp TCR repertoire.

From the cysteine through the phenylalanine, the CDR3 covers 11 amino acids. The only DNA kept is the CDR3, 33 bases in frame from the first base. V is clipped by 2 bases and J by 7 bases, and the sequence between their germline boundaries is 6 bases long. From a lookup of the germline V gene (reference sequence), CDR1 and CDR2 are DFQATT and SNEGSKA. Here the sequenced sample was CD8+ T cells sorted from blood, taken between weeks 30 and 35, from a patient treated with tofacitinib. The source is a human donor with alopecia areata. The V and J genes are TRBV20-1 and TRBJ2-1, with the identity of the D gene unclear. The CDR3 region reads CSARLGNEQFF. The nucleotides are TGCAGTGCTAGACTCGGGAATGAGCAGTTCTTC.